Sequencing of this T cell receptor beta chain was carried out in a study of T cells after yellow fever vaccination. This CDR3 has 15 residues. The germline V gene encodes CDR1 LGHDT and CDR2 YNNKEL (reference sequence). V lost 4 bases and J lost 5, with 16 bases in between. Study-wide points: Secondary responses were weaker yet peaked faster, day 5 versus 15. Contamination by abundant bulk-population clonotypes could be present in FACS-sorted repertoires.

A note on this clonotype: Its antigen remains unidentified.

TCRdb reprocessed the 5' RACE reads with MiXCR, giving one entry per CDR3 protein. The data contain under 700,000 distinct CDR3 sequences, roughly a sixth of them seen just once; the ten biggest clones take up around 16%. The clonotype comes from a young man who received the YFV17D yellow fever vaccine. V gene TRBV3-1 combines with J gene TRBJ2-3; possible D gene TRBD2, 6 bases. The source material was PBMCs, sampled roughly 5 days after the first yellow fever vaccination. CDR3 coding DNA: TGTGCCAGCAGCCTCAGACTAGGCGGGATAGATACGCAGTATTTT. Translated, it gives CASSLRLGGIDTQYF.